Included here is one TCR beta chain sequence, with context. Its specificity is unknown. This sample is part of a study of CD8+CD57+ T cells in acquired aplastic anemia. This CDR3 is built from 18 residues. CDR1 and CDR2 (germline): WNHNN, SYGVQD (reference sequence). V was trimmed by 2 bases and J by 4 bases, leaving 22 bases between them. Profiles of TCR beta VDJ and CDR3 were generated from a genomic DNA template. Using its own MiXCR run on the reads, TCRdb lists one record per CDR3 protein. Here the sample spans 150,000 to 200,000 distinct CDR3 sequences, around 60% being singletons. Points from the study as a whole: There were fewer than 35 CD8+ CDR3 sequences that occurred in both patients and controls.

The sequenced material came from sorted CD4+, CD8+, or CD8+CD57+ T cells (not recorded which) from PBMCs. The TCR was taken from a human donor in good health. The V and J genes are TRBV10-1 and TRBJ2-3, with a possible D match to TRBD2 (6 bases). In DNA, the CDR3 is TGCGCCAGCAGTGAGAAGGGGTTAGCGGTCCAGCCCGCAGATACGCAGTATTTT. This codes for CASSEKGLAVQPADTQYF.